This T cell receptor (beta chain) was obtained from a study of T cell responses to AZD1222 COVID-19 vaccine. Study-wide background: Doses given second, at about 4 or about 12 weeks, were pooled. The study's findings and limits: AZD1222 recipients seropositive at baseline numbered only 5 or 6. CD4 TCRs associated with vaccination spanned spike, dominating at 160-218 and 743-854. Repertoires in all cases were sampled only once the peak T cell response had passed.

This table comes from immunoSEQ multiplex PCR, and its TCRdb copy is limited to in-frame clones, with some not included. The repertoire includes 65,000 to 80,000 clones, around 90% of them detected once, and over 20% sits in the top ten. CDR3 length: 15 amino acids. The germline gives CDR1 SGHTA, CDR2 FQGNSA. Trimming pared 0 bases from V and 3 bases from J, leaving 9 bases between. A note on this clone: Its antigen is currently unknown.

Sequenced material: peripheral blood, taken on day 0 of AZD1222 vaccination. The chain employs TRBV7-2 and TRBJ1-5, with D perhaps matching TRBD1 (5 bases). This TCR was recovered from an adult in good health. DNA of the CDR3: TGTGCCAGCAGCTTAGCGGCAGGGAACAATCAGCCCCAGCATTTT. Protein: CASSLAAGNNQPQHF.